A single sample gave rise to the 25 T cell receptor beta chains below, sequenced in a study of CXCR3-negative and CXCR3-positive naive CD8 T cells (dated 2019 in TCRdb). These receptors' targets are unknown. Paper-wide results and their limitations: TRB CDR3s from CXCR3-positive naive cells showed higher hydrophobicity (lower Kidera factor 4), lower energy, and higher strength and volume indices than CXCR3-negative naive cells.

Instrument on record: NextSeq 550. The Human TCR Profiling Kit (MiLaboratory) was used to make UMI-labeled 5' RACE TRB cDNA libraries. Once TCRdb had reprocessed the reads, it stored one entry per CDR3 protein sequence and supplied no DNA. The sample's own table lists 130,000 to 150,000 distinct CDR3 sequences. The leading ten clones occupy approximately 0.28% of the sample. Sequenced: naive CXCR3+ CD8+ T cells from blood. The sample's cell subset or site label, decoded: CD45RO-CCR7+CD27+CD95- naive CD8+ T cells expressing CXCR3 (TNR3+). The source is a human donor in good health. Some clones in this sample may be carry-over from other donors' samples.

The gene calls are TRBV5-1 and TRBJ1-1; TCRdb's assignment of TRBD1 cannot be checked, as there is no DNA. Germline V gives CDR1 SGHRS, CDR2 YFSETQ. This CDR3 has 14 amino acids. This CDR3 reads CASSAGTENTEAFF.

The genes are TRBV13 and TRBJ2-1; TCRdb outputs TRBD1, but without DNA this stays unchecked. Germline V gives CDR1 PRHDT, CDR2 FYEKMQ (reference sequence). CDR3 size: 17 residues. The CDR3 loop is CASSSWDRGRKDNEQFF.

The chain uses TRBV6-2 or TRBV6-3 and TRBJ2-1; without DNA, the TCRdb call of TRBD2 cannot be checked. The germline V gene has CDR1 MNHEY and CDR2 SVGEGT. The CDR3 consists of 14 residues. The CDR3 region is CASSRTSGSDEQFF.

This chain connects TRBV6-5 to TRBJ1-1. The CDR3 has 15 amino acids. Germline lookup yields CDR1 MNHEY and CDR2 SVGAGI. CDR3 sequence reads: CASSYSSYDLPEAFF.

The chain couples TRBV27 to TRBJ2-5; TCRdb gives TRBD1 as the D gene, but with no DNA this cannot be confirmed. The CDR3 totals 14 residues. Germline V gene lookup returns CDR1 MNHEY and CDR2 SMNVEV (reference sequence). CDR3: CASSPLTGQETQYF.

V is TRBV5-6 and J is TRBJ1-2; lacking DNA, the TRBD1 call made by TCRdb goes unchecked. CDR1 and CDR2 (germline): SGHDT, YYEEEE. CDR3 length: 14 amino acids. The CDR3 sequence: CASSLGQSFEGYTF. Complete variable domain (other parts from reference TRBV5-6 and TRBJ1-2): DAGVTQSPTHLIKTRGQQVTLRCSPKSGHDTVSWYQQALGQGPQFIFQYYEEEERQRGNFPDRFSGHQFPNYSSELNVNALLLGDSALYLCASSLGQSFEGYTFGSGTRLTVV.

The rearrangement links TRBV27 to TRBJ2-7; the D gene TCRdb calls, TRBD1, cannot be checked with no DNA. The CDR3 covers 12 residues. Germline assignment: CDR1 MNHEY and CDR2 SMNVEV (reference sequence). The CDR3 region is CASSPSGHEQYF.

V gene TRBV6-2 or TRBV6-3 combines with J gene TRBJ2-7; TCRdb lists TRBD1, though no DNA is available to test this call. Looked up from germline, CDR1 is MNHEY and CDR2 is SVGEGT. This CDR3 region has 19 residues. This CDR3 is CASSNGPGQGAEVVYEQYF.

CDR3 sequence: CASSHTRANTEAFF. The chain combines TRBV28 with TRBJ1-1; TCRdb returns TRBD1, unconfirmable since there is no DNA. The CDR3 is made up of 14 amino acids. Per the germline V gene, CDR1 is MDHEN and CDR2 is SYDVKM. Using reference TRBV28 and TRBJ1-1 for the parts outside the CDR3, the full variable domain is DVKVTQSSRYLVKRTGEKVFLECVQDMDHENMFWYRQDPGLGLRLIYFSYDVKMKEKGDIPEGYSVSREKKERFSLILESASTNQTSMYLCASSHTRANTEAFFGQGTRLTVV.

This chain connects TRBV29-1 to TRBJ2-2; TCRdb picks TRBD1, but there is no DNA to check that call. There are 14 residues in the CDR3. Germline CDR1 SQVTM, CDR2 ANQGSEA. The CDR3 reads CSVERDTYTGELFF.

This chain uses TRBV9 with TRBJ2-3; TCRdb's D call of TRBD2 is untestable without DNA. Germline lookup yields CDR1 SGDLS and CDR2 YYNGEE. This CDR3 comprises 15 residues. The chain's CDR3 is CASSSGRLSTDTQYF. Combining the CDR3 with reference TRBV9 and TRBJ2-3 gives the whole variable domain DSGVTQTPKHLITATGQRVTLRCSPRSGDLSVYWYQQSLDQGLQFLIQYYNGEERAKGNILERFSAQQFPDLHSELNLSSLELGDSALYFCASSSGRLSTDTQYFGPGTRLTVL.

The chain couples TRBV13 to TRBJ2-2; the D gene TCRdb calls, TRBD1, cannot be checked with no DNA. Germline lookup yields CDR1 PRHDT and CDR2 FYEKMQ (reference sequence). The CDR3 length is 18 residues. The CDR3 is CASSLTTGGFSNTGELFF.

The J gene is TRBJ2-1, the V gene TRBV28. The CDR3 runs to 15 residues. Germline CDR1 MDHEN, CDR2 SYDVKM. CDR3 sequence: CASSAYLRSYNEQFF.

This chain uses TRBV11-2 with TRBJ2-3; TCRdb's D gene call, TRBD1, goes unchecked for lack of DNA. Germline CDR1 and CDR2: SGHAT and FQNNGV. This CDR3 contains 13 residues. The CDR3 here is CASSLQNSPGRYF.

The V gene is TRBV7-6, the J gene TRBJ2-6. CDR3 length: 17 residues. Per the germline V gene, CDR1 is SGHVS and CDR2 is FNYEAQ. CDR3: CASSPMIGDSGANVLTF.

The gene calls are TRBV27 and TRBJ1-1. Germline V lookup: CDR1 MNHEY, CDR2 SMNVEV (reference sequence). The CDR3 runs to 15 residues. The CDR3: CASKLYNLMNTEAFF.

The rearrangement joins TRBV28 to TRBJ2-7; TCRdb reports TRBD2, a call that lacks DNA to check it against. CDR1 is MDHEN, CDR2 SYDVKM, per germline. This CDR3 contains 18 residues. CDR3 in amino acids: CASSLFPAGLQSSYEQYF. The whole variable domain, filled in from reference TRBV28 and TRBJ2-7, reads DVKVTQSSRYLVKRTGEKVFLECVQDMDHENMFWYRQDPGLGLRLIYFSYDVKMKEKGDIPEGYSVSREKKERFSLILESASTNQTSMYLCASSLFPAGLQSSYEQYFGPGTRLTVT.

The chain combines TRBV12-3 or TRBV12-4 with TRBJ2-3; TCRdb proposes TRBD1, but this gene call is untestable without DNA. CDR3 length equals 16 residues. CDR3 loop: CASSLPPGPRTDTQYF.

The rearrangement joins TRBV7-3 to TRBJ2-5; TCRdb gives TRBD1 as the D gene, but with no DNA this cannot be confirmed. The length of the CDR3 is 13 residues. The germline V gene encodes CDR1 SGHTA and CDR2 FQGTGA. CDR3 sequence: CASSEQGVETQYF.

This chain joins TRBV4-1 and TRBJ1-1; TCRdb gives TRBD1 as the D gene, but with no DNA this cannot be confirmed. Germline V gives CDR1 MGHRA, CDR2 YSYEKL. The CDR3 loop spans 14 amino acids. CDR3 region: CASSRSGECTEAFF.

CDR3: CACIPGRTGELFF. This chain links TRBV30 with TRBJ2-2; TCRdb calls TRBD1, which cannot be checked without DNA. This CDR3 contains 13 residues. Per the germline V gene, CDR1 is GTSNPN and CDR2 is SVGIG (reference sequence).

CDR3 sequence: CASSSHDGSGTDTQYF. This chain joins TRBV7-8 and TRBJ2-3; with no DNA, the TCRdb D assignment of TRBD2 cannot be verified. CDR1 is SGHVS, CDR2 FQNEAQ, per germline. CDR3 size: 16 residues. Supplemented by reference TRBV7-8 and TRBJ2-3, the full variable domain reads GAGVSQSPRYKVAKRGQDVALRCDPISGHVSLFWYQQALGQGPEFLTYFQNEAQLDKSGLPSDRFFAERPEGSVSTLKIQRTQQEDSAVYLCASSSHDGSGTDTQYFGPGTRLTVL.

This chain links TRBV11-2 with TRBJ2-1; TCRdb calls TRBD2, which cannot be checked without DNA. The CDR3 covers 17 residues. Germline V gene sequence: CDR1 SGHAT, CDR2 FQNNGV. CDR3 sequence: CASSSREAGLAGKRQFF.

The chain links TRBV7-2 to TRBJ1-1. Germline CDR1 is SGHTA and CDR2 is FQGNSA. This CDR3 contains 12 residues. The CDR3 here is CASSYRNTEAFF.

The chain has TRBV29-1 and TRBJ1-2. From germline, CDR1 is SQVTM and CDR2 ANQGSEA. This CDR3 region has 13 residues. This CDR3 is CSAQDGLSGGYTF.